The 7 T cell receptor beta chains listed next were all sequenced from one sample in a study of tumor-infiltrating lymphocytes in primary liver carcinoma. Total RNA amounting to about 520 ng was the source from which TCR beta cDNA was made with a constant-region primer. Slightly modified ARM-PCR served as the procedure for the TCR beta libraries. These libraries came from three rounds of nested multiplex PCR. Two initial PCR rounds of roughly 10 cycles each paired TRBV1-TRBV30 forward primers with a C-beta reverse primer. TCRdb re-derived calls from the multiplex PCR reads in MiXCR, one entry per CDR3 protein. The sample includes approximately 210,000 distinct CDR3 sequences, around three fifths of them seen just once. Blood RNA originated from unsorted whole blood, with germline DNA additionally extracted. The sequencing input was peripheral blood. These receptors all come from a woman between 55 and 75 years old with primary liver carcinoma and hepatitis B virus infection.

As concerns this clonotype: This may be a read error: a much more frequent sequence differs by one nucleotide. J is TRBJ2-7 and V is TRBV6-5; D might be TRBD1 or TRBD2, each matching 5 bases. The CDR3 runs to 14 residues. Germline CDR1 is MNHEY and CDR2 is SVGAGI. The CDR3 reads CANSYSRGYYEQYF. In nucleotides, the CDR3 is TGTGCCAACAGTTACTCGAGGGGCTACTACGAGCAGTACTTC.

The chain carries TRBV5-4 and TRBJ2-1, with D maybe TRBD2 (6 bases). The V gene lost 4 bases and the J gene lost 5 bases, with 13 bases spanning the gap. The CDR3 has 14 amino acids. From germline, CDR1 is SGHNT and CDR2 YYREEE (reference sequence). Here the CDR3 reads CASSMRWGDNEQFF. As DNA, the CDR3 is TGTGCCAGCAGCATGCGTTGGGGGGACAATGAGCAGTTCTTC.

There are a few counts of this clonotype. One junction end does not reproduce the germline sequence, and a read error may be involved. The V and J genes are TRBV12-3 or TRBV12-4 and TRBJ2-3; 12 nucleotides align to TRBD1. This CDR3 is built from 14 residues. The CDR3 nucleotides are TGTGCCAGCAGCCCGGGACAGGGGGCCCGTCCAACAAGTTTT. Protein: CASSPGQGARPTSF.

This clonotype was seen once. One end of the junction fails to match germline, which may point to a read error. The CDR3 sequence is CTSSQTRDFPGETQYF. The CDR3 DNA reads as TGTACCAGCAGCCAGACTCGGGACTTCCCCGGAGAGACCCAGTACTTC. The V and J genes are TRBV11-2 and TRBJ2-5; tentatively, D is TRBD2 (6 bases). Germline loops: CDR1 SGHAT, CDR2 FQNNGV. This CDR3 is 16 amino acids long.

A note on this clonotype: This may stem from a read error, because a much larger clone lies one nucleotide away. J is TRBJ2-2 and V is TRBV6-5; 10 nucleotides match TRBD2. The V gene end was trimmed by 7 bases and the J gene end by 9 bases; junction bases not matched to a gene: 14. The CDR3 covers 16 residues. CDR1 is MNHEY and CDR2 is SVGAGI in the germline V gene. CDR3 sequence: CASTQATSGATRELFF. The CDR3 DNA follows: TGTGCCAGCACCCAGGCCACTAGCGGGGCAACCAGGGAGCTGTTTTTT.

Notes on this clonotype: Given a much more abundant clone one base away, this may be a read error. V usage is TRBV12-3 or TRBV12-4 and J usage is TRBJ1-1; a possible D gene is TRBD1 (5 bases). The CDR3 length is 14 residues. The CDR3 is CASSTGTVNTEAYF. The CDR3 DNA is TGTGCCAGCAGCACCGGGACGGTGAACACTGAAGCTTACTTT.

About this clonotype itself: A much larger clone is a single base away; this may be a read error. The rearrangement uses TRBV14 and TRBJ2-3; D possibly corresponds to TRBD2 (6 bases). The V end lost 2 bases, the J end lost 2 bases, and 14 bases lay between the germline ends. In germline, CDR1 is SGHDN, CDR2 FVKESK. The CDR3 covers 16 residues. The CDR3 spells CASSQIAGRNTDTQYF. For the CDR3, the DNA is TGTGCCAGCAGCCAAATTGCGGGACGGAACACAGATACGCAGTATTTT.